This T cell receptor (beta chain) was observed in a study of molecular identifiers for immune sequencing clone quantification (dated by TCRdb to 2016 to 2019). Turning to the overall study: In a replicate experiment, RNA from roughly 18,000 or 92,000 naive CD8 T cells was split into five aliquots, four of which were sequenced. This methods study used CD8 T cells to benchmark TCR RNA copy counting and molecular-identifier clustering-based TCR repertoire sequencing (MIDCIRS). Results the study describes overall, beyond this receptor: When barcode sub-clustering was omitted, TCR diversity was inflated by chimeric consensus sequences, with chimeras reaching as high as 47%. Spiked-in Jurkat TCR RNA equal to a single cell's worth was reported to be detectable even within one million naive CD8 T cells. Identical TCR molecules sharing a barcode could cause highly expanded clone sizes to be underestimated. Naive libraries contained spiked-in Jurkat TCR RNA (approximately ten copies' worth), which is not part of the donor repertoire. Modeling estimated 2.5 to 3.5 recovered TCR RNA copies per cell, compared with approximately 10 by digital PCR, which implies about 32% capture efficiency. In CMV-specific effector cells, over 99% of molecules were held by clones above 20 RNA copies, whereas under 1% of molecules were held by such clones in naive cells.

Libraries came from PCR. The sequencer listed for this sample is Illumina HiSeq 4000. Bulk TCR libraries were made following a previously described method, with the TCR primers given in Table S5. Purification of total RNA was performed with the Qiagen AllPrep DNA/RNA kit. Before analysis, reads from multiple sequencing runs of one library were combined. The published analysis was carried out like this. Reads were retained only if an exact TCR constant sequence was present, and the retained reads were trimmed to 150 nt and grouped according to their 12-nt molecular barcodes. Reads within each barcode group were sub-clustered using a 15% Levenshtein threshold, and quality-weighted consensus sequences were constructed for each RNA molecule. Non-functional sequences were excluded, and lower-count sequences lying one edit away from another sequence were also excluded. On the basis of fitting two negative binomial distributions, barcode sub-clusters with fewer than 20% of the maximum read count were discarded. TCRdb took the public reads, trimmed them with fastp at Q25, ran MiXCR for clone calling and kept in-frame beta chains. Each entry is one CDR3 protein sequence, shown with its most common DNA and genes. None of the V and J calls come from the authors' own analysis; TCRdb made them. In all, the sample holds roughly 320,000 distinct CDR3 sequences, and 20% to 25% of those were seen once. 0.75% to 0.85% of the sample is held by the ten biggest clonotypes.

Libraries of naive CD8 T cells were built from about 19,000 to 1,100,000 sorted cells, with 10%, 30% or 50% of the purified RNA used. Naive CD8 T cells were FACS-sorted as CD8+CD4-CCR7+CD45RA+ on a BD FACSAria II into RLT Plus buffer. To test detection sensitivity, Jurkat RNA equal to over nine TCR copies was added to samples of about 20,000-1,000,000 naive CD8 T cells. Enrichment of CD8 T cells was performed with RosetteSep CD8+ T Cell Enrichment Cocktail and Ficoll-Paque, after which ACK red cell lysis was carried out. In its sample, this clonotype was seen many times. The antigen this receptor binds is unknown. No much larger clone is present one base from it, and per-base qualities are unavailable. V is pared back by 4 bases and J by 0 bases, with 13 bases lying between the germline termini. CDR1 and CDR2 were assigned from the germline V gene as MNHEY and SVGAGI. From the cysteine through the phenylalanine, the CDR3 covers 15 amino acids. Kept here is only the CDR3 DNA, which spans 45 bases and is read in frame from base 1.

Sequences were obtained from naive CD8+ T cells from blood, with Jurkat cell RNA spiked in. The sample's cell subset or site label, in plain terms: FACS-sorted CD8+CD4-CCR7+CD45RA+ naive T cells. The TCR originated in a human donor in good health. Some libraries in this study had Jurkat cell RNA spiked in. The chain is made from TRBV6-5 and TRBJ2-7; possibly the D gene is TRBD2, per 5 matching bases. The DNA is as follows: TGTGCCAGCAGTTCCGACCGTGGAGGCTCCTACGAGCAGTACTTC. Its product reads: CASSSDRGGSYEQYF.